This record concerns one T cell receptor (beta chain) sequence. Germline CDR1 reads PRHDT; CDR2 reads FYEKMQ (reference sequence). CDR3 length equals 16 residues. Trimming left V 5 bases short and J 5 bases short, with 18 bases between. This specimen comes from a study of T cells in tuberculosis. Clones were sequenced by immunoSEQ multiplex PCR, and TCRdb holds only the in-frame ones, with some missing. The table shows 7,500 to 8,500 clones, with approximately 95% occurring only once. The receptor's source is an adult with tuberculosis. Sequenced input: PBMCs. The genes are TRBV13 and TRBJ1-4, with D possibly matching TRBD1 (5 bases). The CDR3: CASSRSLVGGNEKLFF. The CDR3 DNA reads as TGTGCCAGCAGCAGATCCCTCGTGGGGGGAAATGAAAAACTGTTTTTT. Filled out from reference TRBV13 and TRBJ1-4, the complete variable domain reads AAGVIQSPRHLIKEKRETATLKCYPIPRHDTVYWYQQGPGQDPQFLISFYEKMQSDKGSIPDRFSAQQFSDYHSELNMSSLELGDSALYFCASSRSLVGGNEKLFFGSGTQLSVL.